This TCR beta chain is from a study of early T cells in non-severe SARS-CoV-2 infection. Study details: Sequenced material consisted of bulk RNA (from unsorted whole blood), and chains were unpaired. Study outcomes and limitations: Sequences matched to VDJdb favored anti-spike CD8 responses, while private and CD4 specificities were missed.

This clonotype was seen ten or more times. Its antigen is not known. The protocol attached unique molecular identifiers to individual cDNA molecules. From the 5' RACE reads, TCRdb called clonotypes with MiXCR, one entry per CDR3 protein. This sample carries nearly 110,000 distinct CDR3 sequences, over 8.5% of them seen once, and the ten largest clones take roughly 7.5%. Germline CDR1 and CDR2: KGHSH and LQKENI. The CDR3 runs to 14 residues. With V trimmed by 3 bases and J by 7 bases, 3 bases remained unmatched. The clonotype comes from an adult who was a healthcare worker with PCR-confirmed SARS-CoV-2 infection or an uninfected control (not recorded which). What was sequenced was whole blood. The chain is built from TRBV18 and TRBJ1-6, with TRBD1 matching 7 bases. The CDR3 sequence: CASSPRQGNSPLHF. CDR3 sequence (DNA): TGTGCCAGCTCACCGAGACAGGGAAATTCACCCCTCCACTTT.